The T cell receptor beta chain under discussion was sequenced for a study of cytotoxic CD8 clonotypes in ibrutinib-treated CLL. Sequenced by immunoSEQ multiplex PCR; TCRdb stores in-frame clones only, minus some. This table has 110,000 to 150,000 clones, 75% to 95% appearing once. This CDR3 has 12 residues. Trimming pared 7 bases from V and 6 bases from J, leaving 13 bases between. The germline V gene has CDR1 SGHTA and CDR2 FQGTGA. This chain uses TRBV7-3 with TRBJ2-7; D is unclear. The sequence was obtained from a human donor with chronic lymphocytic leukemia. Sequences were derived from PBMCs, sampled after 12 months of ibrutinib treatment. For the CDR3, the DNA is TGTGCCAGCAAGGAATACACCAGCGAGCAGTACTTC. The encoded protein is CASKEYTSEQYF. Supplemented by reference TRBV7-3 and TRBJ2-7, the full variable domain reads GAGVSQTPSNKVTEKGKYVELRCDPISGHTALYWYRQSLGQGPEFLIYFQGTGAADDSGLPNDRFFAVRPEGSVSTLKIQRTERGDSAVYLCASKEYTSEQYFGPGTRLTVT.